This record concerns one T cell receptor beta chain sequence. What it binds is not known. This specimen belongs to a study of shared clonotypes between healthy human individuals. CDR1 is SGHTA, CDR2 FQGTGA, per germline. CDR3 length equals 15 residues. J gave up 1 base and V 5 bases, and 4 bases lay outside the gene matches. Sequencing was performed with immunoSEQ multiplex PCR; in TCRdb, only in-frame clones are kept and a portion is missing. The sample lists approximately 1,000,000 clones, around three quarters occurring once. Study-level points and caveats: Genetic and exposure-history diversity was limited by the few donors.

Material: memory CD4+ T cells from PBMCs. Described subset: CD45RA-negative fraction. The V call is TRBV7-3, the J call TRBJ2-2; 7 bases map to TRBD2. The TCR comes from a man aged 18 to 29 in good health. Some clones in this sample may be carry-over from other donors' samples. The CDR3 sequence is CASSQGLLNTGELFF. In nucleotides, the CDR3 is TGTGCCAGCAGCCAGGGACTACTGAACACCGGGGAGCTGTTTTTT.